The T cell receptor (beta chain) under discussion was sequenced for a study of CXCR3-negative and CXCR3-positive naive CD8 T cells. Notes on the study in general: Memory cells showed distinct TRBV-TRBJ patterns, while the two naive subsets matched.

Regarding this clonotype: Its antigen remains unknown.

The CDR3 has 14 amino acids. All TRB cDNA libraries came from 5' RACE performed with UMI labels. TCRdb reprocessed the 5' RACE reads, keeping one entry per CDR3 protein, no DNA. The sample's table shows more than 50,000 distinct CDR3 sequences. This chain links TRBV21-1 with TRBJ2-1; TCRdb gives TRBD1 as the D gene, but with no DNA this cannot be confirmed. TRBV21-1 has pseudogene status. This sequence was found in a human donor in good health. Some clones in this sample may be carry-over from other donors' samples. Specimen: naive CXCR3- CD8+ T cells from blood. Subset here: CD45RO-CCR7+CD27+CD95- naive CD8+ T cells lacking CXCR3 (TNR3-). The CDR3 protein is CASSNGGQYNEQFF.